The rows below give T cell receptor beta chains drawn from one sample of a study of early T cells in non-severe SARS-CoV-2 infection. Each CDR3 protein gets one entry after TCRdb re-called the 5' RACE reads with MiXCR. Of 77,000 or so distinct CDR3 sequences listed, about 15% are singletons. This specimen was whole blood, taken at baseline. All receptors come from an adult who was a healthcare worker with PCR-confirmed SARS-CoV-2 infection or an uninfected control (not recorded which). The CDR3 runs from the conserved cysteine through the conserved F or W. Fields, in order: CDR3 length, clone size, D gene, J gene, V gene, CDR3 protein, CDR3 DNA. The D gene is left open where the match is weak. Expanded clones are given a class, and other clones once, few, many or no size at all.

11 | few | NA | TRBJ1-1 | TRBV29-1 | CSGTKNTEAFF | TGCAGCGGGACAAAGAACACTGAAGCTTTCTTT
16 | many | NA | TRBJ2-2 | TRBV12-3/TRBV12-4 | CASSANMGQNTGELFF | TGTGCCAGCAGCGCCAATATGGGACAAAACACCGGGGAGCTGTTTTTT
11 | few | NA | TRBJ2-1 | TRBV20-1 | CGRGSHNEQFF | TGCGGCCGCGGGTCCCACAATGAGCAGTTCTTC
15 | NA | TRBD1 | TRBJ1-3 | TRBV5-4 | CASSSGTVHGNTIYF | TGTGCCAGCAGCAGCGGGACAGTCCACGGAAACACCATATATTTT
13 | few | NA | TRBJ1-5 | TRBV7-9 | CASSGSSNQPQHF | TGTGCCAGCAGCGGATCGAGTAATCAGCCCCAGCATTTT
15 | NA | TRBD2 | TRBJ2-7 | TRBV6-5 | CASSAYWGGDYEQYF | TGTGCCAGCAGTGCTTATTGGGGGGGTGACTACGAGCAGTACTTC
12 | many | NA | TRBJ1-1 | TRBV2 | CASRTGTAEAFF | TGTGCCAGCAGAACAGGGACGGCTGAAGCTTTCTTT
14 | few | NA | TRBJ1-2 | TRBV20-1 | CSASQEAGDYGYTF | TGCAGTGCTAGTCAGGAGGCAGGCGACTATGGCTACACCTTC
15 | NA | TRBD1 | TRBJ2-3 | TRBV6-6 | CASSYSRQGSDTQYF | TGTGCCAGCAGTTACTCGAGACAGGGTTCAGATACGCAGTATTTT
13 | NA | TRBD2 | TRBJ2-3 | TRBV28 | CGYLGGRLNTQYF | TGTGGGTATTTAGGCGGGAGACTTAATACGCAGTATTTT
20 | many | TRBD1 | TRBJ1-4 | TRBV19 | CASSSPETDSYRGLDEKLFF | TGTGCCAGTAGTAGCCCCGAAACCGACTCATACAGGGGGCTGGATGAAAAACTGTTTTTT
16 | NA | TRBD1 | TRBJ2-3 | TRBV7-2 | CASSSPVRGLSDTQYF | TGTGCCAGCAGCTCCCCCGTGAGGGGGCTTTCAGATACGCAGTATTTT
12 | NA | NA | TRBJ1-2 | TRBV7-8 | CASSPYRDGYTF | TGTGCCAGCAGCCCATATCGAGATGGCTACACCTTC
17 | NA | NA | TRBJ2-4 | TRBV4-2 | CASSQDLARGGRNIQYF | TGTGCCAGCAGCCAAGATTTGGCACGCGGAGGGAGAAACATTCAGTACTTC
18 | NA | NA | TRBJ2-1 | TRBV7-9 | CASSSRVGGHSDYNEQFF | TGTGCCAGCAGCTCGAGAGTAGGGGGGCATTCAGACTACAATGAGCAGTTCTTC
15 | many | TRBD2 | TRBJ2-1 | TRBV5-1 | CASSPGTSGNNEQFF | TGCGCCAGCAGCCCCGGGACTAGCGGTAACAATGAGCAGTTCTTC
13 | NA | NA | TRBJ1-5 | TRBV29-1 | CSVADSQYQPQHF | TGCAGCGTTGCAGACAGCCAGTATCAGCCCCAGCATTTT
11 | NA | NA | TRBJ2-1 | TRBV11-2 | CASSLNFLQFF | TGTGCCAGCAGCTTAAACTTCCTGCAGTTCTTC
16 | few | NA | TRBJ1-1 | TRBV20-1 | CSARGAGDSVNTEAFF | TGCAGTGCTAGAGGAGCAGGAGACAGCGTCAACACTGAAGCTTTCTTT
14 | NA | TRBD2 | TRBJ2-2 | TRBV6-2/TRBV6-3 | CASRTSGRPGELFF | TGTGCCAGTAGGACTAGCGGGAGGCCCGGGGAGCTGTTTTTT
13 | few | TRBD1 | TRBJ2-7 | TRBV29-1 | CSGGDRGSYEQYF | TGCAGCGGGGGGGACAGGGGCTCCTACGAGCAGTACTTC
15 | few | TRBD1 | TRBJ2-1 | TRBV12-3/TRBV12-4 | CASSPTTGGIDEQFF | TGTGCCAGCAGCCCTACGACAGGGGGCATCGATGAGCAGTTCTTC
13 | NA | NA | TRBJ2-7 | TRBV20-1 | CSATILDFGEQYF | TGCAGTGCTACAATACTTGACTTCGGCGAGCAGTACTTC
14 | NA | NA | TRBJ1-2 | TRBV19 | CASSIWTASVGYTF | TGTGCCAGTAGTATATGGACCGCCTCGGTAGGCTACACCTTC
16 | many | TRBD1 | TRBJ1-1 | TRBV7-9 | CASSSTSARGRTEAFF | TGTGCCAGCAGCTCCACCTCAGCGAGGGGGCGGACTGAAGCTTTCTTT
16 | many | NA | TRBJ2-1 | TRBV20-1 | CSASGQASGRYNEQFF | TGCAGTGCTTCAGGGCAGGCCTCGGGTCGATACAATGAGCAGTTCTTC
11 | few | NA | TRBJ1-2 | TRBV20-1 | CSASDNYGYTF | TGCAGTGCTAGCGATAACTATGGCTACACCTTC
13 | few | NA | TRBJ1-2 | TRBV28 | CASSFGRADGYTF | TGTGCCAGCAGTTTCGGGAGGGCGGATGGCTACACCTTC
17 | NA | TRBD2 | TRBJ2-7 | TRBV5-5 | CAGSLSSGRAAGYEQYF | TGTGCCGGCAGCTTATCCAGCGGGAGGGCCGCGGGCTACGAGCAGTACTTC
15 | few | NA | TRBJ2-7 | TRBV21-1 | CASSKGADRFGEQYF | TGTGCCAGCAGCAAAGGGGCCGACAGGTTCGGCGAGCAGTACTTC
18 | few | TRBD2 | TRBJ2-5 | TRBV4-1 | CASSQGGTSGRTQETQYF | TGCGCCAGCAGCCAAGGAGGGACTAGCGGGAGAACCCAAGAGACCCAGTACTTC
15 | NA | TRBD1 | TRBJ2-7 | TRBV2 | CASSADRERSYEQYF | TGTGCCAGCAGTGCCGACAGGGAGAGAAGCTACGAGCAGTACTTC
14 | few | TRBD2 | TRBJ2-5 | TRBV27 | CASSQGAGGRTQYF | TGTGCCAGCAGCCAAGGAGCGGGAGGGCGAACCCAGTACTTC
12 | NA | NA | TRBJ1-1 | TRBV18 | CASAHPNTEAFF | TGTGCCAGCGCCCACCCGAACACTGAAGCTTTCTTT
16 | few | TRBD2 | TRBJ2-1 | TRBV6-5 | CASSSYRLAGSLEQFF | TGTGCCAGCAGTTCGTACAGACTAGCGGGAAGTCTTGAGCAGTTCTTC
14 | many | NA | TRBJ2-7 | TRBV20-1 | CSARQLQATYEQYF | TGCAGTGCTAGACAACTGCAGGCCACCTACGAGCAGTACTTC
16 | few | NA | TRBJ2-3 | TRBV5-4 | CASSLAQRQVENTQYF | TGTGCCAGCAGCTTGGCCCAGCGTCAAGTTGAGAATACGCAGTATTTT
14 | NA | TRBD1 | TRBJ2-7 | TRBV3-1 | CASSLPGQRGEQYF | TGTGCCAGCAGCTTGCCGGGACAGAGGGGCGAGCAGTACTTC
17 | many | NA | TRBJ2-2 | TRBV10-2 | CASSVVGQNLNTGELFF | TGCGCCAGCAGTGTGGTAGGACAGAATCTGAACACCGGGGAGCTGTTTTTT
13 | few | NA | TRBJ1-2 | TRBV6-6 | CASTSEPNYGYTF | TGTGCCAGCACTTCGGAACCTAACTATGGCTACACCTTC
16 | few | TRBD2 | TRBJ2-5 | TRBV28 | CASSASTSGYQETQYF | TGTGCCAGCAGTGCCTCGACTAGCGGGTACCAAGAGACCCAGTACTTC
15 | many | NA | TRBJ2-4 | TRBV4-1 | CASSQDPSGKNIQYF | TGCGCCAGCAGCCAAGATCCCTCGGGCAAAAACATTCAGTACTTC
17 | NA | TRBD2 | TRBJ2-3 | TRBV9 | CASSVESGRALGDTQYF | TGTGCCAGCAGCGTAGAATCCGGGAGGGCCCTCGGAGATACGCAGTATTTT
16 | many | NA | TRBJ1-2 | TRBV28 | CASSLGGRGYGYGYTF | TGTGCCAGCAGTTTAGGGGGCAGGGGCTACGGCTATGGCTACACCTTC
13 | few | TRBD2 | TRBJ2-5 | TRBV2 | CASSATSGVTQYF | TGTGCCAGCTCCGCCACTAGCGGGGTGACCCAGTACTTC
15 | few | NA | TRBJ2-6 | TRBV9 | CASSAQGSGANVLTF | TGTGCCAGCAGCGCACAGGGTTCCGGGGCCAACGTCCTGACTTTC
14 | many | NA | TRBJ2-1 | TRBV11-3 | CASSYRGFGDEQFF | TGTGCCAGCAGCTATAGAGGATTCGGGGATGAGCAGTTCTTC
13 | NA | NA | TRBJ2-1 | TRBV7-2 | CASSPGAWGEQFF | TGTGCCAGCAGCCCGGGGGCATGGGGTGAGCAGTTCTTC
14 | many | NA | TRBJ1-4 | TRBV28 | CASSLRGANEKLFF | TGTGCCAGCAGTTTACGAGGGGCTAATGAAAAACTGTTTTTT